Each of the 10 T cell receptor beta chains below was sequenced from the same sample in a study of cytomegalovirus exposure and HLA in healthy donors. The assay was immunoSEQ multiplex PCR, and TCRdb's table has in-frame clones only and misses some. This sample has fewer than 130,000 clones; about 92% occur once, and the top ten carry 1.5% to 2%. What was sequenced was PBMCs. These receptors came from a woman aged 18-29 years in good health and CMV-seronegative.

This chain links TRBV9 with TRBJ1-6; D is uncertain. The germline V gene encodes CDR1 SGDLS and CDR2 YYNGEE. CDR3 length equals 18 residues. V was clipped by 1 base and J by 6 bases, with 20 bases between them. This chain's CDR3 is CASSVKGGVVQSNSPLHF. For the CDR3, the DNA is TGTGCCAGCAGCGTAAAAGGTGGCGTGGTACAGAGTAATTCACCCCTCCACTTT.

The V call is TRBV7-8, the J call TRBJ1-3; TRBD1 might be the D (5 bases). Germline V gene lookup returns CDR1 SGHVS and CDR2 FQNEAQ. The CDR3 is made up of 16 amino acids. The V gene lost 2 bases and the J gene lost 0 bases, with 11 bases spanning the gap. The CDR3 loop reads CASSLFQGNSGNTIYF. The DNA of the CDR3 is TGTGCCAGCAGCTTATTTCAGGGAAACTCTGGAAACACCATATATTTT. Full variable domain (outside the CDR3, taken from reference TRBV7-8 and TRBJ1-3): GAGVSQSPRYKVAKRGQDVALRCDPISGHVSLFWYQQALGQGPEFLTYFQNEAQLDKSGLPSDRFFAERPEGSVSTLKIQRTQQEDSAVYLCASSLFQGNSGNTIYFGEGSWLTVV.

V and J are TRBV28 and TRBJ2-7, with 9 positions matching TRBD1. With 3 bases clipped from V and 3 bases from J, the junction kept 6 bases outside the gene matches. Germline lookup yields CDR1 MDHEN and CDR2 SYDVKM. There are 15 residues in the CDR3. The CDR3 here is CASSLMGQGIYEQYF. In DNA form, the CDR3 reads TGTGCCAGCAGTTTGATGGGACAGGGTATCTACGAGCAGTACTTC.

The rearrangement joins TRBV7-8 to TRBJ1-6; D unresolved. This CDR3 has 14 amino acids. Germline V gene lookup returns CDR1 SGHVS and CDR2 FQNEAQ. The V end was cut by 1 base, the J end by 7 bases, with 8 bases between. CDR3 protein: CASSLDEANSPLHF. CDR3 nucleotides: TGTGCCAGCAGCTTAGACGAGGCGAATTCACCCCTCCACTTT. The variable domain in full, completed from reference TRBV7-8 and TRBJ1-6, reads GAGVSQSPRYKVAKRGQDVALRCDPISGHVSLFWYQQALGQGPEFLTYFQNEAQLDKSGLPSDRFFAERPEGSVSTLKIQRTQQEDSAVYLCASSLDEANSPLHFGNGTRLTVT.

This chain connects TRBV6-5 to TRBJ1-1; weak D call: TRBD1 (6 bases). The CDR3 contains 14 residues. Looked up from germline, CDR1 is MNHEY and CDR2 is SVGAGI. The V end was cut by 2 bases, the J end by 3 bases, with 10 bases between. The CDR3 DNA sequence: TGTGCCAGCAGTTACCAGGGGCAGGACACTGAAGCTTTCTTT. Protein sequence: CASSYQGQDTEAFF.

This clone turned up a few times. The chain has TRBV6-4 and TRBJ2-2; 9 positions match TRBD1. Per germline, CDR1 MRHNA and CDR2 SNTAGT. This CDR3 has 16 residues. J was trimmed by 3 bases and V by 0 bases; bases with no gene match: 2. The CDR3 is CASSDSWDRDTGELFF. In DNA, the CDR3 is TGTGCCAGCAGTGACTCTTGGGACAGGGACACCGGGGAGCTGTTTTTT.

The V call is TRBV4-3, the J call TRBJ1-1; D ambiguous. Germline CDR1 reads LGHNA; CDR2 reads YSLEER. Trimming removed 3 bases from V and 3 bases from J, with 17 bases in between. This CDR3 is built from 16 residues. The chain's CDR3 is CASSQVVGSQDTEAFF. CDR3 in DNA: TGCGCCAGCAGCCAGGTTGTAGGATCCCAGGACACTGAAGCTTTCTTT.

The chain links TRBV19 to TRBJ1-5; TRBD1 matches at 9 bases. Looked up from germline, CDR1 is LNHDA and CDR2 is SQIVND (reference sequence). CDR3 length equals 14 residues. V gave up 6 bases and J gave up 5 bases; unmatched junction bases: 5. CDR3 DNA sequence: TGTGCCAGTAGGGGACAGGGTAGAGATCAGCCCCAGCATTTT. Protein product: CASRGQGRDQPQHF.

V usage is TRBV29-1 and J usage is TRBJ2-7; D unresolved. The CDR3 length is 11 residues. Trimming removed 5 bases at V and 0 bases at J, with 5 bases between. Germline CDR1 and CDR2: SQVTM and ANQGSEA. The CDR3 nucleotides read TGCAGCGTTCGCGTCTCCTACGAGCAGTACTTC. It yields the protein CSVRVSYEQYF.

The chain uses TRBV7-2 and TRBJ1-2; D is uncertain. The length of the CDR3 is 14 residues. Trimming removed 1 base at V and 7 bases at J, with 13 bases between. Per the germline V gene, CDR1 is SGHTA and CDR2 is FQGNSA. The CDR3 nucleotides are TGTGCCAGCAGCTTAGGAGGGATCGGGAGTGGCTACACCTTC. As protein: CASSLGGIGSGYTF.